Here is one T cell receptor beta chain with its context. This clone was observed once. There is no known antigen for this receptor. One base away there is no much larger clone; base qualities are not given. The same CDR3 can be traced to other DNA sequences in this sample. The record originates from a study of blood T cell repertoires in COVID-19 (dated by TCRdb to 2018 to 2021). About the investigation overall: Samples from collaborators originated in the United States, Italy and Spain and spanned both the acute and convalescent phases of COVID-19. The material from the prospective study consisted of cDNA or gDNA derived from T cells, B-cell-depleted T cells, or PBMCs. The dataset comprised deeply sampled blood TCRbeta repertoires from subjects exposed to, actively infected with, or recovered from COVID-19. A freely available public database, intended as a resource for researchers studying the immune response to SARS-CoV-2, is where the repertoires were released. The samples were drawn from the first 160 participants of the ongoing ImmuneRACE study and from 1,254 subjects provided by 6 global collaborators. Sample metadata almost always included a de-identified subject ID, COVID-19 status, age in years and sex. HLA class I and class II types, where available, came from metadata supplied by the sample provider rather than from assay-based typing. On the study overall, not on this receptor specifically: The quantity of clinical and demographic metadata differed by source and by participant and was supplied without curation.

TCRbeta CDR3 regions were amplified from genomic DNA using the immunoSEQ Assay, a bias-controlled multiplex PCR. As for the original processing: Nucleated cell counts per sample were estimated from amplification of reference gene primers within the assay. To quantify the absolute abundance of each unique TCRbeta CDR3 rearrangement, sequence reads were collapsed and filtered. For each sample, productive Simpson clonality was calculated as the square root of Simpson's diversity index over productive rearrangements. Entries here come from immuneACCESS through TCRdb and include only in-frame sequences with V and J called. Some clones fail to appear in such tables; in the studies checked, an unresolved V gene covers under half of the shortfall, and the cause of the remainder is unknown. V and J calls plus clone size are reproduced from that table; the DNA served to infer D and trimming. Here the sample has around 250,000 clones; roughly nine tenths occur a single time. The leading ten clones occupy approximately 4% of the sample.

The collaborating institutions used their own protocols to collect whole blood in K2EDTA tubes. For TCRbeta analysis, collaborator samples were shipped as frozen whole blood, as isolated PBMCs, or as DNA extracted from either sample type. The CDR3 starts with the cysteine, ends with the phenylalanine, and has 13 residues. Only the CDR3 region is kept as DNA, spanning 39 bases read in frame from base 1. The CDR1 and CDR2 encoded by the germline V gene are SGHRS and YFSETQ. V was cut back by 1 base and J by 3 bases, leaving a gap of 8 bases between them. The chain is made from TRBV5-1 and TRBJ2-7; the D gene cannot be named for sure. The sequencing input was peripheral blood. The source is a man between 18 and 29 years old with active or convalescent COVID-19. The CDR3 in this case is CASSLQVSYEQYF. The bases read TGCGCCAGCAGCTTGCAGGTTAGCTACGAGCAGTACTTC.